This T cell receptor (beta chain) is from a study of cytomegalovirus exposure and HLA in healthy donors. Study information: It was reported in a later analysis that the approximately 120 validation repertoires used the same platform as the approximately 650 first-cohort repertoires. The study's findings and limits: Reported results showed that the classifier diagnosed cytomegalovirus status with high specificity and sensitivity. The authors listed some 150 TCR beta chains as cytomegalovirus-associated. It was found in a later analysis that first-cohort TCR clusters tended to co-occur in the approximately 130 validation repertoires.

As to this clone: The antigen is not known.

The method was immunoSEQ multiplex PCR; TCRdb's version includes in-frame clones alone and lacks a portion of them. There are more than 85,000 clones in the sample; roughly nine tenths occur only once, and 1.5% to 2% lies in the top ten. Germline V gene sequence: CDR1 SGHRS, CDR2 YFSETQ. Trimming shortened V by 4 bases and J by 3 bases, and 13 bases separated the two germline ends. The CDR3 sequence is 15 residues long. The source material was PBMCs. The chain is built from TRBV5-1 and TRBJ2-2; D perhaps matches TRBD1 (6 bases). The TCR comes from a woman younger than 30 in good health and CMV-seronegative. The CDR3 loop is CASSLRTADTGELFF. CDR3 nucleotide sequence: TGCGCCAGCAGCCTCCGGACAGCCGACACCGGGGAGCTGTTTTTT.